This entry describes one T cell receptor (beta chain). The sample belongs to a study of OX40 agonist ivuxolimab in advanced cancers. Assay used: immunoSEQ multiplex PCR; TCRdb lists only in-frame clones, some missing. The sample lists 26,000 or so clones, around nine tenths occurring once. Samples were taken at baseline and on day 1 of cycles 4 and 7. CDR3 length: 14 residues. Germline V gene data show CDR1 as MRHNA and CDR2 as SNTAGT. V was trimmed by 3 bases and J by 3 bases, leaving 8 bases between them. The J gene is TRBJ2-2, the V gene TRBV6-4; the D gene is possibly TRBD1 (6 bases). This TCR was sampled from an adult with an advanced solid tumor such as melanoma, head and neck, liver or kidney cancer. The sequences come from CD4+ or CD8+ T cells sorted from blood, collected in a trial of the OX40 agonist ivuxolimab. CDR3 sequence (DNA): TGTGCCAGCAGTGATGGACAGCACACCGGGGAGCTGTTTTTT. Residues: CASSDGQHTGELFF.